The 10 T cell receptor beta chains below come from one sample, sequenced in a study of blood T cell repertoires in COVID-19. TCRdb's copy holds only in-frame clones and misses some; the assay was immunoSEQ multiplex PCR. The sample consists of 130,000 or so clones, about four fifths of them appearing once. The source material was peripheral blood. The receptors here all came from a woman aged 70-85 years with acute or convalescent COVID-19.

The CDR3 protein is CASSPQGLTEAFF. CDR3 sequence (DNA): TGTGCCAGCTCACCACAGGGGCTCACTGAAGCTTTCTTT. The chain combines TRBV18 with TRBJ1-1, with D perhaps matching TRBD1 (5 bases). The CDR3 has 13 amino acids. Between the trimmed V and J ends, which lost 1 base and 4 bases, there was a span of 7 bases. In germline, CDR1 is KGHSH, CDR2 LQKENI.

This chain joins TRBV7-2 and TRBJ2-5, with 11 bases fitting TRBD2. Germline trimming cut 3 bases from V and 7 bases from J; bases unmatched to any gene: 7. The germline V gene has CDR1 SGHTA and CDR2 FQGNSA. The CDR3 is made up of 15 amino acids. This CDR3 reads CASSFGTSGRGTQYF. The CDR3 DNA reads as TGTGCCAGCAGCTTCGGGACTAGCGGACGGGGGACCCAGTACTTC.

The chain is built from TRBV6-1 and TRBJ2-7; no clear D gene. This CDR3 region has 13 residues. V was shortened by 3 bases and J by 4 bases, with 10 bases between the two germline ends. Germline-derived CDR1 and CDR2 are MNHNS and SASEGT. In nucleotides, the CDR3 is TGTGCCAGCAGTGAGTACGAGGCATACGAGCAGTACTTC. Residues: CASSEYEAYEQYF.

The V gene is TRBV28, the J gene TRBJ1-2; 8 bases line up with TRBD1. Germline V gene lookup returns CDR1 MDHEN and CDR2 SYDVKM. This CDR3 is built from 12 residues. The V and J ends lost 1 base and 8 bases, in that order; junction bases with no gene match: 0. CDR3 sequence reads: CASSLSGGGYTF. The CDR3 nucleotides read TGTGCCAGCAGTTTATCAGGGGGCGGCTACACCTTC.

The chain employs TRBV4-3 and TRBJ1-2; D not certain. Trimming pared 0 bases from V and 8 bases from J, leaving 7 bases between. Germline CDR1 and CDR2: LGHNA and YSLEER. This CDR3 is 12 amino acids long. The CDR3 protein is CASSQDSGGYTF. CDR3 nucleotide sequence: TGCGCCAGCAGCCAAGATTCGGGAGGCTACACCTTC.

V usage is TRBV4-3 and J usage is TRBJ1-6; the D is unclear. The V gene lost 0 bases and the J gene lost 6 bases, with 12 bases spanning the gap. Germline-derived CDR1 and CDR2 are LGHNA and YSLEER. This CDR3 is built from 16 residues. CDR3 region: CASSQDGQVPNSPLHF. DNA for the CDR3: TGCGCCAGCAGCCAAGATGGGCAAGTCCCTAATTCACCCCTCCACTTT.

The J gene is TRBJ1-4, the V gene TRBV19; 8 positions match TRBD1. Per the germline V gene, CDR1 is LNHDA and CDR2 is SQIVND (reference sequence). The CDR3 contains 14 residues. The V gene end was trimmed by 6 bases and the J gene end by 7 bases; junction bases not matched to a gene: 7. CDR3 sequence (DNA): TGTGCCAGTAGAACCGACAGGGGCGCTGAAAAACTGTTTTTT. Its protein product is CASRTDRGAEKLFF.

Only one count was recorded for this clone. The gene calls are TRBV21-1 and TRBJ1-1. TRBV21-1 is shown as a pseudogene. The CDR3 is made up of 14 amino acids. CDR3 sequence (DNA): TGTGCCAGCAGCAAATGTGAGGGCCGCACTGAAGCTTTCTTT. This encodes CASSKCEGRTEAFF.

V usage is TRBV7-2 and J usage is TRBJ2-1; 12 bases map to TRBD2. This CDR3 region has 16 residues. The germline gives CDR1 SGHTA, CDR2 FQGNSA. The V gene end was trimmed by 5 bases and the J gene end by 4 bases; junction bases not matched to a gene: 6. CDR3 DNA sequence: TGTGCCAGCAGCCCGCGGACTAGCGGGGAGTACAATGAGCAGTTCTTC. Encoded protein: CASSPRTSGEYNEQFF.

This chain uses TRBV5-6 with TRBJ1-1; 9 bases fit TRBD1. After removal of 4 bases from V and 4 bases from J, the junction contained 8 bases not matched to a gene. This CDR3 has 15 amino acids. Germline V gene data show CDR1 as SGHDT and CDR2 as YYEEEE. The CDR3 here is CASSLGTGLGTEAFF. CDR3 nucleotides: TGTGCCAGCAGCCTGGGGACAGGGTTGGGCACTGAAGCTTTCTTT.